The TCR beta chain described here comes from a study of T and B cells in COVID-19 patients. Whole-study context: Blood was sampled from COVID-19 patients who were either actively infected or recovered. Nine tenths of the roughly 20 active-infection patients had comorbidities associated with unfavorable COVID-19 outcome.

TRB rearrangements were amplified by multiplex PCR with BIOMED2 TRB-A/B primers. TCRdb analysed the multiplex PCR reads with MiXCR anew, one entry per CDR3 protein. The top ten clones hold 3% to 4% of a sample with about 8,200 distinct CDR3 sequences, roughly two fifths of them seen once. Blood genomic DNA input for TRB amplification was about 220-500 ng. V was pared by 0 bases and J by 3 bases, with 6 bases of the junction left unmatched. CDR1 and CDR2 from the germline V gene are MNHEY and SVGAGI. There are 16 residues in the CDR3. A remark on this clonotype: No antigen is known for it.

Study-level results: Early severe-case samples and blood from mildly ill patients during symptoms were in short supply. At recovery TRB diversity and richness exceeded healthy donors, after highly clonal active COVID-19 repertoires.

This TCR came from a human donor who had recovered from COVID-19. V usage is TRBV6-5 and J usage is TRBJ2-7; 9 positions match TRBD2. Sequenced: blood. CDR3 nucleotides: TGTGCCAGCAGTTACTCTATAGCGGGGGAGGGCTACGAGCAGTACTTC. Residues: CASSYSIAGEGYEQYF.